The TCR beta chain described here comes from a study of regulatory T cells in long-lasting Graves disease. Findings of the study overall: The study found TRBV28, TRBJ1-2 and TRBJ2-5 favored in persistent disease. Among persistent patients, a larger number of public clonotypes were shared (about 3,000) than among newly diagnosed patients (under 1,000). Peripheral blood, not thyroid tissue, was the sole material studied.

Construction of TCR beta libraries relied on iRepertoire HTBI primers and on Arm-PCR targeting CDR3 regions. Per the original data handling: Around 59 TRBV and 11 to 15 TRBJ segments were identified across samples. Using its own MiXCR run on the multiplex PCR reads, TCRdb lists one record per CDR3 protein. These V and J calls originate from TCRdb's pipeline instead of the authors' own analysis. The table has about 470,000 distinct CDR3 sequences, less than 25% seen once; the top ten hold roughly 8%. Points on this clonotype: The antigen remains unidentified.

Time point reported: persistent/refractory GD, antithyroid drugs over 5 years with positive TRAb. PBMC RNA served as the TCR library source. The trim removed 2 bases at V and 2 bases at J, leaving 4 bases unmatched. From germline, CDR1 is MNHEY and CDR2 SMNVEV (reference sequence). This CDR3 has 15 amino acids. The specimen comprised peripheral blood mononuclear cells (PBMCs), sampled when the disease was refractory, from a patient treated with antithyroid drugs. The TCR sequence derives from a female donor with Graves disease. V is TRBV27 and J is TRBJ2-7; 9 bases align to TRBD2. CDR3 nucleotides: TGTGCCAGCAGTTTAAGGGCTAGCGGGGCCTACGAGCAGTACTTC. Amino acids: CASSLRASGAYEQYF.